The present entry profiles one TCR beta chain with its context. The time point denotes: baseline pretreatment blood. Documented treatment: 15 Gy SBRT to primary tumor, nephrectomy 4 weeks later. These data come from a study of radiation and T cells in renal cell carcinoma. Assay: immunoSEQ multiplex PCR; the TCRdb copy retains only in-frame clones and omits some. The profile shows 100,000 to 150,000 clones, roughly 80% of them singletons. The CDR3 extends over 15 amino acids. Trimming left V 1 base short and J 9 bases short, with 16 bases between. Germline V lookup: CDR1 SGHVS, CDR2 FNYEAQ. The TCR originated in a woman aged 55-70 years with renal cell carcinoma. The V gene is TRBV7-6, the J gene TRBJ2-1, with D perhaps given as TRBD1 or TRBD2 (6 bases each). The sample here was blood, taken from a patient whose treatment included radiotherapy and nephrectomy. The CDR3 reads CASSLGGRDFVEQFF. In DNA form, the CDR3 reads TGTGCCAGCAGCTTAGGGGGGCGGGATTTTGTTGAGCAGTTCTTC.